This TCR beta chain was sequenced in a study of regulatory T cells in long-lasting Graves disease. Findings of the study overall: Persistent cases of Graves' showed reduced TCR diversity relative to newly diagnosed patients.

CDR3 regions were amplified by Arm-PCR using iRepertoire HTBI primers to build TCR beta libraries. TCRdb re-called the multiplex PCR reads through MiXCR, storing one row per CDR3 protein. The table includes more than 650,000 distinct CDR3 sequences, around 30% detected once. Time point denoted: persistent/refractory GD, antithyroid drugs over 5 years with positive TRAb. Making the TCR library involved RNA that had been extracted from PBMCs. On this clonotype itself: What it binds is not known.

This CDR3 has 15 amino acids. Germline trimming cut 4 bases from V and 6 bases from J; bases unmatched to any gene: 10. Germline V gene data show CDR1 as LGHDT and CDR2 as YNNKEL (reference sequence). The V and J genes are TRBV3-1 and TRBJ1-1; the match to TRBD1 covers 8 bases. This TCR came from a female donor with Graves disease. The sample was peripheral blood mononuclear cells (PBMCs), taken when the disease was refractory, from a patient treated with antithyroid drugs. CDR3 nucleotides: TGTGCCAGCAGCCTCCGTGGACAGGGCAATTCTGAAGCTTTCTTT. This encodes CASSLRGQGNSEAFF.